This TCR beta chain was profiled in a study of T-cell reconstitution after alpha-beta-depleted transplantation in children. In its sample, this clonotype was seen many times. Unique molecular identifiers were used in preparing the TCRbeta library. TCRdb called the PCR reads again in MiXCR, with one record for every CDR3 protein. The sample holds roughly 220,000 distinct CDR3 sequences; 12% are singletons and the top ten take around 3%. This sequence originates from a human donor who donated a stem cell graft to a child with acute lymphoblastic leukemia. This material consisted of PBMCs from the stem cell graft donor, taken from the stem cell graft.

CDR3 coding DNA: TGTGCCAGCAGTCCGACAGGACATCCAGGTGGCTACACCTTC. It is translated as CASSPTGHPGGYTF. The V and J genes are TRBV12-3 or TRBV12-4 and TRBJ1-2; D might be TRBD1 (6 bases). V dropped 5 bases and J dropped 7 bases, with 17 bases sitting between them. The CDR3 contains 14 residues.